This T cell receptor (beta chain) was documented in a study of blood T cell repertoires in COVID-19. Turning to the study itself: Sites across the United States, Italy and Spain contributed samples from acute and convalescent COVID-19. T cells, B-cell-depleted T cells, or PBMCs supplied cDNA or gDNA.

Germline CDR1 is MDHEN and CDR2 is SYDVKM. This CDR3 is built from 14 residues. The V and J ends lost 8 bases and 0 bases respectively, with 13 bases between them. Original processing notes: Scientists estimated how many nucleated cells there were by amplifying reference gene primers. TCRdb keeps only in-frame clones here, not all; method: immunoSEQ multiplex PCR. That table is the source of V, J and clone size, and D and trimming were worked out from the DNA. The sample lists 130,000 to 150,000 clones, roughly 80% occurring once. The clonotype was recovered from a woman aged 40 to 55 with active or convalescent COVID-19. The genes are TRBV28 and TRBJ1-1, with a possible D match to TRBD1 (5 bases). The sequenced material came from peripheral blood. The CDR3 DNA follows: TGTGCCAGCGGGTGGGGGGGAATGAACACTGAAGCTTTCTTT. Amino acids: CASGWGGMNTEAFF.